This entry features one T cell receptor (beta chain) sequence. Which antigen it targets is not known. The sample holds no much larger clone one base away, and base qualities are not on file. TCRbeta CDR3 regions were amplified from genomic DNA by means of the immunoSEQ Assay, a bias-controlled multiplex PCR. In the authors' own workflow: The number of nucleated cells in each sample was estimated by amplification of reference gene primers within the assay. Sequence reads were collapsed and filtered to measure the absolute abundance of every unique TCRbeta CDR3 rearrangement. For each sample, productive Simpson clonality was calculated as the square root of Simpson's diversity index over productive rearrangements. TCRdb took this table from immuneACCESS and kept in-frame rearrangements with V and J called. Such tables lack part of the clones; where checked against another copy, unresolved V genes explain under half of the gap, and the rest is unexplained. The V and J calls and clone size were taken over from that table, and D and trimming were inferred from the DNA. The table for this sample lists around 150,000 clones; roughly 81% of them were counted only once. The ten most abundant clones make up around 8.1% of the sample.

The sample originates from a study of blood T cell repertoires in COVID-19 (dated by TCRdb to about 2020). Study-level background: Samples covering the acute and convalescent phases of COVID-19 were provided by collaborators in the United States, Italy and Spain. The dataset comprised deeply sampled blood TCRbeta repertoires from subjects exposed to, actively infected with, or recovered from COVID-19. The samples were drawn from two sources: the first 160 participants of the ongoing ImmuneRACE study, and 950 to 1,500 subjects contributed by 6 global collaborators. The material from the prospective study consisted of cDNA or gDNA derived from T cells, B-cell-depleted T cells, or PBMCs. The repertoires were made available in a free public database intended to serve as a resource for research on the immune response to SARS-CoV-2. A de-identified subject ID, COVID-19 status, age in years and sex were almost always included in the sample metadata. Where available, HLA class I and class II types were taken from metadata supplied by the sample provider and were not determined by assay-based typing.

General study outcomes and caveats: The quantity of clinical and demographic metadata differed by source and by participant and was supplied without curation.

One collaborating source in Seattle enrolled patients while the patients were actively infected and followed the patients over time throughout the course of disease. Collaborating institutions collected whole blood in K2EDTA tubes following their own protocols. For TCRbeta analysis, collaborators shipped samples as frozen whole blood, isolated PBMCs, or DNA extracted from either of those sample types. The CDR3 sequence holds 14 residues, the cysteine and phenylalanine included. Of all the DNA, just the CDR3 is kept, 42 bases in frame from base 1. The junction shows trimming of 5 bases on V and 1 base on J, plus 11 bases between the germline ends. The germline V gene encodes CDR1 SSHAT and CDR2 FNYEAQ (reference sequence).

The receptor was isolated from a woman aged 60-75 years with COVID-19, enrolled during active disease. Sequenced: peripheral blood. In this chain, TRBV7-7 is recombined with TRBJ2-5, and possibly TRBD1, on 6 matching bases. The encoded CDR3 is CASSPEGVQETQYF. The nucleotide sequence reads as follows: TGTGCCAGCAGCCCCGAGGGGGTCCAAGAGACCCAGTACTTC.